This entry describes one T cell receptor (beta chain). The specificity of this receptor is unknown. Within one base of it there is no much larger clone, and no base qualities were kept. The sample's time point label is to be understood as: more than three weeks on oral tofacitinib. According to the study, the label for this sample's treatment or condition signals: oral pan-JAK inhibitor, 5-10 mg twice daily. Lesional scalp punch biopsies and peripheral blood were obtained from alopecia areata patients. After PBMCs were isolated by density centrifugation and stained for CD3, CD4 and CD8, a FACSAria was used to sort CD4+ and CD8+ T cells. These data are taken from a study of CD8+ T cells in alopecia areata (dated by TCRdb to the late 2010s). Looking at the study overall: Treated patients were enrolled in an open-label pilot trial of oral tofacitinib, 5 to 10 mg twice daily, for moderate-to-severe alopecia areata. Clonality in the scalp was compared among normal scalp (n=4), patchy alopecia areata scalp (n=8), and alopecia totalis/universalis scalp (n=8). RNA was extracted with the PAXgene miRNA kit for fixed scalp, the miRNeasy kit for PBMCs, and the RNeasy kit for mouse skin. Tofacitinib was given for 6 to 18 months, followed by 6 months of follow-up off drug to assess delayed response and recurrence. The study used high-throughput TCRbeta sequencing to examine T cell clonal expansion in alopecia areata, in both the C3H/HeJ mouse model and human patients. The SALT score, which quantifies the percentage of affected scalp surface area, was used to measure disease severity in treated patients. Amplification of TCRbeta CDR3 regions was done by immunoSEQ multiplex PCR using 35 Vbeta forward primers and 13 Jbeta reverse primers. In humans, TCRbeta sequencing was performed on scalp tissue and on sorted CD4+ and CD8+ peripheral blood T cells from healthy controls and from patients with patchy or totalis/universalis alopecia areata. Tofacitinib-treated patients had biopsies at baseline and at 4 and 24 weeks of treatment, with a later scalp biopsy in several patients. General findings and caveats noted by the study authors: Because the treated cohort was small and included a single nonresponder, larger studies are needed to assess links between baseline CD8+ expansion and response. With tofacitinib, both scalp clonality and the number of expanded CD8+ clones among the top 100 scalp clones went down significantly. Higher clonality and more expanded CD8+ clones were observed in lesional scalp than in normal scalp, particularly in alopecia totalis/universalis, a finding suggestive of antigenic drive. Compared with mice, TCR sequences shared between patients were less clear, possibly partly because of HLA diversity across the patient population. Scalp TCR repertoire analysis is complicated because resident alphabeta T cells in normal human skin are also sequenced, whereas mouse skin is dominated by gammadelta T cells. Many expanded lesional clones were found to persist in scalp and blood during tofacitinib treatment, and relapse after treatment cessation may be partly explained by this persistence.

Spanning cysteine to phenylalanine, the CDR3 consists of 16 amino acids. The kept DNA is CDR3 alone, 48 bases in frame from the first base. V drops 0 bases and J drops 1 base, leaving 7 bases in between. CDR1 and CDR2 are read off the germline V gene (reference sequence) as LNHNV and YYDKDF. The receptor library was made with the immunoSEQ multiplex PCR assay. To provide template for TCR sequencing, every sample had RNA extracted and reverse transcribed into cDNA. First-strand cDNA was synthesized with SuperScript III using a 2:1 mix of oligo-dT and random hexamers. A synthetic immune receptor repertoire was used to assess amplification bias, and residual bias was removed computationally. The source study handled its data this way. Raw reads were preprocessed to remove errors, and CDR3 was defined by IMGT conventions from the conserved cysteine to phenylalanine. Clonality was calculated as 1 minus Shannon entropy normalized by log2 of the number of productive unique TCRs. Whether each scalp clone was CD4 or CD8 was inferred by checking scalp TCRbeta sequences against the CD4 and CD8 repertoires from sorted blood. TCRdb limited this immuneACCESS table to in-frame rearrangements with V and J called. A share of clones is missing; checked studies link under half to unresolved V genes, and the rest is unexplained. That table gives V, J and clone size, and the DNA gave D and trimming. This sample has roughly 120,000 clones in its table, and 50% to 75% of those were observed once. Around 30% of the sample comes from the top ten.

This specimen consisted of CD8+ T cells sorted from blood, obtained at week 4, from a patient treated with tofacitinib. Recombination linked TRBV15 to TRBJ2-6; no D gene call is confident. The receptor comes from a human donor with alopecia areata. CDR3 region: CATSRDQRSGANVLTF. The sequence in DNA is TGTGCCACCAGCAGAGATCAGAGGTCTGGGGCCAACGTCCTGACTTTC.